The 29 T cell receptor beta chains listed next were all sequenced from one sample in a study of cytomegalovirus exposure and HLA in healthy donors. With 60 Vbeta and 13 Jbeta primers, the PCR was carried out. The table came from immunoSEQ multiplex PCR; TCRdb's copy has only in-frame clones and leaves some out. The sample has 150,000 to 200,000 clones; 84% are singletons. The sequencing input was PBMCs. All receptors derive from a man between 18 and 29 years old in good health and CMV-seronegative.

The chain employs TRBV5-8 and TRBJ2-1; the match to TRBD2 covers 9 bases. J lost 8 bases, V lost 6 bases, and 24 bases had no gene match. The CDR3 is made up of 19 amino acids. The V gene's germline CDR1 is SGHTS and CDR2 YDEGEE. As DNA, the CDR3 is TGTGCCAGCACCCCACCTGAGCGGGAGGCCACCCTTAATCGCTATGAGCAGTTCTTC. It codes for CASTPPEREATLNRYEQFF.

The V and J genes are TRBV28 and TRBJ1-5, with a weak D call TRBD1 (6 bases). Germline V gene data show CDR1 as MDHEN and CDR2 as SYDVKM. The V and J ends lost 4 bases and 7 bases respectively, with 14 bases between them. The CDR3 has 14 amino acids. The CDR3 here is CASSYRVVVQPQHF. The CDR3 DNA follows: TGTGCCAGCAGTTACAGGGTCGTAGTGCAGCCCCAGCATTTT.

CDR3 amino acids: CASSRGTGPSYSYEQYF. The CDR3 nucleotides read TGTGCCAGTAGTAGGGGGACAGGCCCATCCTACTCCTACGAGCAGTACTTC. The genes are TRBV19 and TRBJ2-7; 8 bases are shared with TRBD1. Germline V gives CDR1 LNHDA, CDR2 SQIVND (reference sequence). The trim removed 4 bases at V and 0 bases at J, leaving 11 bases unmatched. The CDR3 extends over 17 amino acids.

The rearrangement joins TRBV28 to TRBJ2-7; 9 positions agree with TRBD2. The germline gives CDR1 MDHEN, CDR2 SYDVKM. The CDR3 runs to 18 residues. V was clipped by 1 base and J by 5 bases; unmatched bases: 15. CDR3 sequence reads: CASSLYTLSGRGVNEQYF. CDR3 nucleotide sequence: TGTGCCAGCAGTTTATATACCCTTAGCGGGAGAGGTGTTAACGAGCAGTACTTC.

This chain uses TRBV6-6 with TRBJ2-5; TRBD2 matches at 14 bases. The DNA end is more similar to TRBJ2-7, so the J call may be wrong. From germline, CDR1 is MNHNY and CDR2 SVGAGI (reference sequence). The CDR3 runs 14 residues. DNA for the CDR3: TGTGCCAGCAGTGGGACTAGCGGGAGCTACGAGCAGTACTTC. Its protein is CASSGTSGSYEQYF.

The chain joins TRBV27 to TRBJ2-1; 11 positions agree with TRBD2. The CDR3 is made up of 14 amino acids. The trim removed 8 bases at V and 6 bases at J, leaving 6 bases unmatched. In germline, CDR1 is MNHEY, CDR2 SMNVEV (reference sequence). The CDR3 is CASHLAGGINEQFF. Written as DNA, the CDR3 is TGTGCCAGCCACCTAGCGGGAGGAATCAATGAGCAGTTCTTC.

A few counts support this clone. This chain uses TRBV29-1 with TRBJ1-1; no clear D gene. V dropped 4 bases and J dropped 3 bases, with 15 bases sitting between them. Germline V gene data show CDR1 as SQVTM and CDR2 as ANQGSEA. CDR3 length: 14 residues. The CDR3 is CSVGGPGRHTEAFF. The CDR3 region has the DNA TGCAGCGTTGGAGGTCCCGGCCGACACACTGAAGCTTTCTTT.

The J gene is TRBJ2-1, the V gene TRBV7-2; D might be TRBD2 (6 bases). Germline CDR1 reads SGHTA; CDR2 reads FQGNSA. The CDR3 has 15 amino acids. Deletions cut 6 bases from V and 0 bases from J, with 12 bases between. CDR3 amino acids: CASRAGPFSYNEQFF. The CDR3 coding sequence is TGTGCCAGCAGGGCGGGGCCGTTCTCCTACAATGAGCAGTTCTTC.

The chain joins TRBV18 to TRBJ2-1, with D perhaps matching TRBD1 (6 bases). Trimming removed 3 bases from V and 8 bases from J, with 17 bases in between. Germline CDR1 and CDR2: KGHSH and LQKENI. There are 15 residues in the CDR3. The CDR3 sequence: CASSPPQGKDDEQFF. The DNA for the CDR3 is TGTGCCAGCTCACCTCCACAGGGTAAGGACGATGAGCAGTTCTTC.

The chain employs TRBV19 and TRBJ2-7, with 9 bases matching TRBD1. CDR1 and CDR2 (germline): LNHDA, SQIVND (reference sequence). The J segment lost 7 bases and the V segment lost 5 bases, leaving 9 bases of the junction unmatched. The CDR3 runs 14 residues. CDR3 in amino acids: CASSRGQGTLEQYF. For the CDR3, the DNA is TGTGCCAGTAGTCGTGGACAGGGGACCTTAGAGCAGTACTTC. The whole variable domain, remainder taken from reference TRBV19 and TRBJ2-7, is DGGITQSPKYLFRKEGQNVTLSCEQNLNHDAMYWYRQDPGQGLRLIYYSQIVNDFQKGDIAEGYSVSREKKESFPLTVTSAQKNPTAFYLCASSRGQGTLEQYFGPGTRLTVT.

The chain joins TRBV29-1 to TRBJ1-2; D is unclear. V lost 1 base, J lost 6 bases, and 15 bases lay in between. Germline CDR1 SQVTM, CDR2 ANQGSEA. This CDR3 contains 14 residues. CDR3: CSVEGEDGFHGYTF. The CDR3 DNA sequence: TGCAGCGTTGAAGGGGAGGACGGATTCCATGGCTACACCTTC.

The V call is TRBV5-4, the J call TRBJ2-7; 13 positions match TRBD2. This CDR3 has 16 residues. The germline CDR1 and CDR2 sequences are SGHNT and YYREEE (reference sequence). V lost 5 bases, J lost 2 bases, and 7 bases stayed unmatched. CDR3 region: CASRSGTSGTAYEQYF. DNA for the CDR3: TGTGCCAGCAGATCCGGGACTAGCGGGACGGCCTACGAGCAGTACTTC.

The V gene is TRBV27, the J gene TRBJ2-1, with 10 bases aligning to TRBD2. The CDR3 extends over 12 amino acids. With V trimmed by 3 bases and J by 10 bases, 0 bases remained unmatched. Germline-derived CDR1 and CDR2 are MNHEY and SMNVEV (reference sequence). DNA of the CDR3: TGTGCCAGCAGTTTTAGCGGGGGGGAGCAGTTCTTC. Its translation: CASSFSGGEQFF.

To note about this clone: Other nucleotide sequences from this sample produce the same CDR3. This chain uses TRBV7-2 with TRBJ1-3, with D perhaps TRBD1 (6 bases). The CDR3 runs to 15 residues. The germline V gene has CDR1 SGHTA and CDR2 FQGNSA. With 2 bases removed from V and 3 bases from J, the gap between germline ends came to 11 bases. Here the CDR3 reads CASSLRGQSGNTIYF. The DNA for the CDR3 is TGTGCCAGCAGCTTAAGAGGACAGAGTGGAAACACCATATATTTT.

In nucleotides, the CDR3 is TGTGCCAGCAGCCCAACAGGGGCCGGGGAGCTGTTTTTT. Protein sequence: CASSPTGAGELFF. V is TRBV6-1 and J is TRBJ2-2, with TRBD1 matching over 7 bases. This CDR3 comprises 13 residues. After removal of 6 bases from V and 6 bases from J, the junction contained 4 bases not matched to a gene. CDR1 and CDR2 (germline): MNHNS, SASEGT.

DNA of the CDR3: TGTGCCAGCAGCCTACCCCGACTGGGTCCTCAGCCCCAGCATTTT. Residues: CASSLPRLGPQPQHF. The chain links TRBV7-8 to TRBJ1-5, with no clear D. The CDR3 loop spans 15 amino acids. The germline V gene encodes CDR1 SGHVS and CDR2 FQNEAQ. The V gene lost 5 bases and the J gene lost 6 bases, with 17 bases spanning the gap.

In DNA form, the CDR3 reads TGTGCCAGCAGTCCACTACCGGCGTCGGGCTACACCTTC. Encoded protein: CASSPLPASGYTF. This chain joins TRBV25-1 and TRBJ1-2; no clear D. The CDR3 has 13 residues. CDR1 MGHDK and CDR2 SYGVNS come from the germline V gene. V lost 5 bases, J lost 8 bases, and 15 bases lay in between.

The rearrangement links TRBV10-3 to TRBJ1-4; D possibly corresponds to TRBD1 (6 bases). CDR1 ENHRY and CDR2 SYGVKD come from the germline V gene. Trimming removed 3 bases from V and 7 bases from J, with 12 bases in between. This CDR3 comprises 14 residues. This chain's CDR3 is CAISDEGVVEKLFF. In DNA form, the CDR3 reads TGTGCCATCAGTGACGAGGGGGTGGTTGAAAAACTGTTTTTT.

The chain couples TRBV6-6 to TRBJ2-7; 9 bases line up with TRBD1. CDR3 size: 16 residues. V shed 2 bases, J shed 0 bases, and the junction held 5 bases outside the gene matches. In germline, CDR1 is MNHNY, CDR2 SVGAGI (reference sequence). The CDR3 DNA is TGTGCCAGCAGTTACGGGGACAGGGCCAGCTCCTACGAGCAGTACTTC. It encodes CASSYGDRASSYEQYF.

V and J are TRBV14 and TRBJ2-7; D is unresolved. CDR1 SGHDN and CDR2 FVKESK come from the germline V gene. With 4 bases removed from V and 7 bases from J, the gap between germline ends came to 8 bases. The CDR3 has 11 residues. CDR3 sequence: CASSRHEEQYF. CDR3 bases: TGTGCCAGCAGCCGACATGAAGAGCAGTACTTC.

This sequence joins TRBV5-8 and TRBJ2-7; 11 bases are shared with TRBD2. Per the germline V gene, CDR1 is SGHTS and CDR2 is YDEGEE. The trim removed 4 bases at V and 4 bases at J, leaving 7 bases unmatched. This CDR3 has 15 amino acids. This CDR3 is CASSPGGLAAYEQYF. CDR3 in DNA: TGTGCCAGCAGCCCTGGGGGACTAGCGGCTTACGAGCAGTACTTC.

The chain has TRBV10-3 and TRBJ1-1; 10 nucleotides agree with TRBD1. Trimming cost V 7 bases and J 4 bases; bases outside gene matches: 6. Germline V gives CDR1 ENHRY, CDR2 SYGVKD. The CDR3 covers 14 residues. CDR3 sequence: CAITPGQGFTEAFF. The CDR3 nucleotides are TGTGCCATCACTCCGGGACAGGGGTTCACTGAAGCTTTCTTT.

The rearrangement links TRBV5-6 to TRBJ2-4, with D perhaps TRBD2 (6 bases). This CDR3 region has 17 residues. Germline V lookup: CDR1 SGHDT, CDR2 YYEEEE. V was pared by 4 bases and J by 0 bases, with 17 bases between. CDR3 region: CASSGLLSGLAKNIQYF. DNA of the CDR3: TGTGCCAGCAGCGGACTACTGTCGGGCCTAGCCAAAAACATTCAGTACTTC.

This clone was seen a handful of times. The J gene is TRBJ2-7, the V gene TRBV7-9; 9 nucleotides agree with TRBD2. Trimming took 5 bases from V and 5 from J; bases not matched to a gene: 7. The CDR3 covers 14 residues. CDR1 is SEHNR and CDR2 is FQNEAQ in the germline V gene (reference sequence). In nucleotides, the CDR3 is TGTGCCAGCAGCGTACCGGGACTAGCCGACGAGCAGTACTTC. This translates into CASSVPGLADEQYF.

This chain joins TRBV4-1 and TRBJ2-1, with 8 bases lining up with TRBD1. V dropped 3 bases and J dropped 0; count of bases not matched to a gene: 7. The germline gives CDR1 MGHRA, CDR2 YSYEKL. The CDR3 is 17 amino acids. The CDR3 loop reads CASSHHRTGSSYNEQFF. The CDR3 nucleotides read TGCGCCAGCAGCCACCACCGGACAGGGAGCTCCTACAATGAGCAGTTCTTC.

This clone was recorded only once. This chain joins TRBV5-6 and TRBJ2-3; perhaps TRBD2 as D (5 bases). V was cut by 3 bases and J by 5 bases, with 22 bases left in between. Germline V CDR1 and CDR2: SGHDT, YYEEEE. The CDR3 contains 17 residues. Here the CDR3 DNA reads TGTGCCAGCAGCTCCGAGTGGGAGAACCAGTTGGGAGATACGCAGTATTTT. Its translation: CASSSEWENQLGDTQYF.

This chain joins TRBV4-1 and TRBJ2-3; D uncertain. The CDR3 totals 14 residues. CDR1 is MGHRA and CDR2 is YSYEKL in the germline V gene. Trimming took 2 bases from V and 0 from J, leaving 6 bases between them. CDR3 residues: CASSQTGSTDTQYF. The CDR3 bases are TGCGCCAGCAGCCAAACCGGGAGCACAGATACGCAGTATTTT.

Only a few counts were recorded for this clone. The chain has TRBV6-4 and TRBJ2-7; TRBD1 agrees at 10 bases. CDR1 is MRHNA, CDR2 SNTAGT, per germline. CDR3 length: 16 residues. V gave up 4 bases and J gave up 5 bases; unmatched junction bases: 11. The CDR3 coding sequence is TGTGCCAGCAGTGCAAAAACCAGGGACAGGGGCAACGAGCAGTACTTC. This translates into CASSAKTRDRGNEQYF.

The chain couples TRBV9 to TRBJ1-4, with D possibly matching TRBD1 (5 bases). The germline gives CDR1 SGDLS, CDR2 YYNGEE. The CDR3 loop spans 13 amino acids. Trimming shortened V by 3 bases and J by 3 bases, and 6 bases separated the two germline ends. CDR3: CASSGTPNEKLFF. CDR3 DNA sequence: TGTGCCAGCAGCGGGACACCTAATGAAAAACTGTTTTTT.